This section outlines one T cell receptor (beta chain) sequence together with its context. The sample is drawn from a study of T cell changes during pregnancy in multiple sclerosis. Germline V gene lookup returns CDR1 GTSNPN and CDR2 SVGIG (reference sequence). Trimming removed 2 bases from V and 7 bases from J; junction bases left unmatched: 7. This CDR3 is built from 13 residues. The table came from immunoSEQ multiplex PCR; TCRdb's copy has only in-frame clones and leaves some out. The data contain approximately 52,000 clones, 88% of them seen just once; the ten biggest clones take up about 1.2%. Sequenced here: CD4+ T cells from peripheral blood mononuclear cells, sampled in the second trimester of pregnancy. This TCR derives from a female donor with multiple sclerosis, enrolled in a pregnancy study. The V call is TRBV30, the J call TRBJ2-7; 8 nucleotides match TRBD2. The CDR3 here is CAWSISGKGEQYF. The CDR3 DNA sequence: TGTGCCTGGAGTATTAGCGGGAAAGGGGAGCAGTACTTC.